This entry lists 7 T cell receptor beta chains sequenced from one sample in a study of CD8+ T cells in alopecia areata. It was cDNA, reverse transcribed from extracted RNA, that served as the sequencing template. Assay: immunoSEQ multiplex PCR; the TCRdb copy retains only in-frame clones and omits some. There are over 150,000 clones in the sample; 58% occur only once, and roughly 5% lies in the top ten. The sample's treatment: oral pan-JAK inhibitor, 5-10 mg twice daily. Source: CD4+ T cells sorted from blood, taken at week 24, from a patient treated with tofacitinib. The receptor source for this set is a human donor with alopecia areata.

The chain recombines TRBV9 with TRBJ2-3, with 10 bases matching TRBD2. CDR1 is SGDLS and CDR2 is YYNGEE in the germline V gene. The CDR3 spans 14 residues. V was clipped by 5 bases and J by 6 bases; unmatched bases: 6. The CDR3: CASSRSGRSDTQYF. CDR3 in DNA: TGTGCCAGCAGTCGTAGCGGGAGGTCCGATACGCAGTATTTT. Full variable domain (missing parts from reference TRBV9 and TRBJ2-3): DSGVTQTPKHLITATGQRVTLRCSPRSGDLSVYWYQQSLDQGLQFLIQYYNGEERAKGNILERFSAQQFPDLHSELNLSSLELGDSALYFCASSRSGRSDTQYFGPGTRLTVL.

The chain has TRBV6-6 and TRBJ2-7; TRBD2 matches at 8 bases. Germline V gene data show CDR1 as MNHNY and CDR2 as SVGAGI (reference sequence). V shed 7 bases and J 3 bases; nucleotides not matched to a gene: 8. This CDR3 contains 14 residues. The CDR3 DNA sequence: TGTGCCAGCACTCCCCGCGGGAGGAACTACGAGCAGTACTTC. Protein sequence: CASTPRGRNYEQYF.

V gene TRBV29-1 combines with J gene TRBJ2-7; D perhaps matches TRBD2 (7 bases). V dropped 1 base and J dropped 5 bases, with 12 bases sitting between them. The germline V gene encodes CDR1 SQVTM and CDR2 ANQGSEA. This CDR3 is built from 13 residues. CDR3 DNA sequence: TGCAGCGTTGAAGTCCCGGGGGGCAACGAGCAGTACTTC. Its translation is CSVEVPGGNEQYF.

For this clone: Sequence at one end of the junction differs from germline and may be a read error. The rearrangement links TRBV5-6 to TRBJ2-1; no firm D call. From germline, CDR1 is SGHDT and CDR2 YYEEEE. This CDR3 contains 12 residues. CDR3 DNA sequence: TGTGCCAGCAGTTTGGGTGACAATGAGCAGTTCTTC. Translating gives CASSLGDNEQFF. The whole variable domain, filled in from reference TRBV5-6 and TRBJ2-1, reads DAGVTQSPTHLIKTRGQQVTLRCSPKSGHDTVSWYQQALGQGPQFIFQYYEEEERQRGNFPDRFSGHQFPNYSSELNVNALLLGDSALYLCASSLGDNEQFFGPGTRLTVL.

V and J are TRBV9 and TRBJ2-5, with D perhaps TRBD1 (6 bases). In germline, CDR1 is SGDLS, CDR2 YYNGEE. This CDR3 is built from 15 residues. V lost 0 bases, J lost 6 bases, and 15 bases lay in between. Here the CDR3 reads CASSVGGWTAKTQYF. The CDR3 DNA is TGTGCCAGCAGCGTAGGGGGGTGGACAGCGAAGACCCAGTACTTC.

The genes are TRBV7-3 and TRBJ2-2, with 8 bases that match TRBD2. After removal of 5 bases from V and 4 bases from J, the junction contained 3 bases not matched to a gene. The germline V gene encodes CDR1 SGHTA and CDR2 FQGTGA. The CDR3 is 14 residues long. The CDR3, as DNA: TGTGCCAGCAGCGATGGGACTAGCACCGGGGAGCTGTTTTTT. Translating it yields CASSDGTSTGELFF.

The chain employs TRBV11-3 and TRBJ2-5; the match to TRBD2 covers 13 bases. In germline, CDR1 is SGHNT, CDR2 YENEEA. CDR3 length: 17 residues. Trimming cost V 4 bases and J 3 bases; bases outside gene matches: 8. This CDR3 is CASSSELAGGQEETQYF. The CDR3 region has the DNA TGTGCCAGCAGCTCCGAACTAGCGGGGGGGCAGGAAGAGACCCAGTACTTC.